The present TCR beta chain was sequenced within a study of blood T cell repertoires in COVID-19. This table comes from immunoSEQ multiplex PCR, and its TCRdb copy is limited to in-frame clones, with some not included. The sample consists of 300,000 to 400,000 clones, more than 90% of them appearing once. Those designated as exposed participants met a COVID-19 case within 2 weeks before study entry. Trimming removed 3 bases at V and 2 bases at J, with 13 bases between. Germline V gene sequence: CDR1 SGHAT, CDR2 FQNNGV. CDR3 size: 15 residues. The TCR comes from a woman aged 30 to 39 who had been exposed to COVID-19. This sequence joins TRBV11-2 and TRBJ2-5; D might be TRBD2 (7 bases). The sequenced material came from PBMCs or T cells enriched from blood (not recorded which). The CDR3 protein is CASSFRGAGQETQYF. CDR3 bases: TGTGCCAGCAGCTTCCGGGGGGCGGGGCAAGAGACCCAGTACTTC.